This TCR beta chain was observed in a study of blood T cells in healthy people across ages. It was with a sample-barcoded 5' primer and a J-beta primer mix that a second PCR of roughly 6 to 11 cycles was run. TCRdb itself ran the 5' RACE reads through MiXCR, one entry per CDR3 protein. The sample holds over 1,500,000 distinct CDR3 sequences, roughly two fifths seen once. The CDR3 is 13 amino acids. Germline CDR1 is SQVTM and CDR2 is ANQGSEA. V lost 7 bases to trimming and J lost 0 bases; unmatched junction nucleotides: 5. Researchers collected ten milliliters of peripheral blood from every single donor.

The rearrangement links TRBV29-1 to TRBJ1-1, with 7 bases aligning to TRBD1. The sample taken for sequencing was blood. The receptor was derived from a human donor in good health. The CDR3 DNA reads as TGCAGCGCTCTTACAGGGGTGAACACTGAAGCTTTCTTT. Its protein product is CSALTGVNTEAFF.